The clone carrying this T cell receptor (beta chain) was detected only a few times. The sample belongs to a study of CD8 T cells in ankylosing spondylitis. The V and J ends lost 0 bases and 10 bases respectively, with 20 bases between them. This CDR3 spans 15 amino acids. Germline V gene lookup returns CDR1 DFQATT and CDR2 SNEGSKA (reference sequence). The TCR beta libraries were generated through quantitative 5'-RACE incorporating molecular barcodes. TCRdb reprocessed the 5' RACE reads with MiXCR, giving one entry per CDR3 protein. The table shows 200,000 or so distinct CDR3 sequences, with about a quarter occurring only once.

The genes are TRBV20-1 and TRBJ2-3; tentatively, D is TRBD2 (5 bases). The sequencing sample was made of blood, either unsorted or a sorted T cell fraction (not recorded which). The origin of this receptor is a male donor with ankylosing spondylitis or in good health (not recorded which). In nucleotides, the CDR3 is TGCAGTGCTAGAGATCCGGACTCCTTGACGGGCTCGCAGTATTTT. This gives the protein CSARDPDSLTGSQYF.